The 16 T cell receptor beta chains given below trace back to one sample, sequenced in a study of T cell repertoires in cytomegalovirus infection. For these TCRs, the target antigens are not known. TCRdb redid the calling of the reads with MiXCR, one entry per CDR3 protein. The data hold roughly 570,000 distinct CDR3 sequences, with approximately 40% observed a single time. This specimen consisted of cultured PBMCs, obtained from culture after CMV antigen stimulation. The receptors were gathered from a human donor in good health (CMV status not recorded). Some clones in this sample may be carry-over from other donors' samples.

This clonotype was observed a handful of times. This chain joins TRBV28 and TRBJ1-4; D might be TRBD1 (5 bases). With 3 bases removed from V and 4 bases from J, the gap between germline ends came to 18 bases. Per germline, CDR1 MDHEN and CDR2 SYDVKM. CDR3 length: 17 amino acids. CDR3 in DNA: TGTGCCAGCAGTTTGAGACTGGGGTTAGGGGATAATGAAAAACTGTTTTTT. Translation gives CASSLRLGLGDNEKLFF.

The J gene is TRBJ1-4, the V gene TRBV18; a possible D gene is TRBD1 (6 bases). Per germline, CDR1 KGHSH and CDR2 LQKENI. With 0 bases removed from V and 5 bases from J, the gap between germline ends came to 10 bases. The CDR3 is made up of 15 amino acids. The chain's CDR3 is CASSPPGQRNEKLFF. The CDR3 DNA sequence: TGTGCCAGCTCACCACCGGGACAAAGAAATGAAAAACTGTTTTTT.

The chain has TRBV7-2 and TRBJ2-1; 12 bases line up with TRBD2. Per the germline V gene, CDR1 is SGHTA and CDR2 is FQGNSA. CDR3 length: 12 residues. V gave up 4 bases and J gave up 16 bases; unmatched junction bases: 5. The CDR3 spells CASSSGTSGRFF. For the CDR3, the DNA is TGTGCCAGCAGCTCTGGGACTAGCGGGCGCTTCTTC.

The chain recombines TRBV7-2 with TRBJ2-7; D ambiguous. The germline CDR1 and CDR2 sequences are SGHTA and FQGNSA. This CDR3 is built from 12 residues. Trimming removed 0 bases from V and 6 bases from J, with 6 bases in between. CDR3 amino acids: CASSLAGSEQYF. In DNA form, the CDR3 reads TGTGCCAGCAGCTTAGCAGGATCCGAGCAGTACTTC.

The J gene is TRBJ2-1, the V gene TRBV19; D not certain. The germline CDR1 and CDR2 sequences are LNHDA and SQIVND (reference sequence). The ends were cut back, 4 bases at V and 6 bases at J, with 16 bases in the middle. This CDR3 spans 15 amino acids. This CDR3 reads CASSNRFRTGNEQFF. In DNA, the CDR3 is TGTGCCAGTAGTAATCGATTCCGAACCGGCAATGAGCAGTTCTTC.

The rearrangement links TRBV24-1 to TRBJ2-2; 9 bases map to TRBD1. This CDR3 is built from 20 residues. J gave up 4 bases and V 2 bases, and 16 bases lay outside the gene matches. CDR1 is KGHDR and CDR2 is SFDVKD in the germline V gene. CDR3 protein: CATSDSSRLWDRESTGELFF. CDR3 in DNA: TGTGCCACCAGTGATTCCTCGCGACTCTGGGACAGGGAAAGCACCGGGGAGCTGTTTTTT.

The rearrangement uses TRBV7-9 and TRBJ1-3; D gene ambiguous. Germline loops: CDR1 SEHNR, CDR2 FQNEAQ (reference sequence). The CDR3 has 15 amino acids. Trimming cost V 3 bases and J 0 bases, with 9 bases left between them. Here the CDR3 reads CASSLMASSGNTIYF. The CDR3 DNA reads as TGTGCCAGCAGCTTGATGGCCAGCTCTGGAAACACCATATATTTT.

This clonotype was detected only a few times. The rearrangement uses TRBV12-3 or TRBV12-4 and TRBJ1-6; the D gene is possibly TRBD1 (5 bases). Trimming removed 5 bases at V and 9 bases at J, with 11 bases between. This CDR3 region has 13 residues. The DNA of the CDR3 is TGTGCCAGCAGTCCCAGGGATAGTTCACCCCTCCACTTT. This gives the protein CASSPRDSSPLHF.

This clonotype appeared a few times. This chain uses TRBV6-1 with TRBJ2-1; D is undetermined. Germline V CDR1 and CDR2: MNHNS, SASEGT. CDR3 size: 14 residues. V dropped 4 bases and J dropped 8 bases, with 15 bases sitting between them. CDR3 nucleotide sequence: TGTGCCAGCAGTGCCTTGACCCTCGGAGATGAGCAGTTCTTC. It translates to CASSALTLGDEQFF.

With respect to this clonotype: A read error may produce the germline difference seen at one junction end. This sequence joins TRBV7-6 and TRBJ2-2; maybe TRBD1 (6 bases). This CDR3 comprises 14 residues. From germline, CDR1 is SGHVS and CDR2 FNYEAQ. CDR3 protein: CASSLVRGTGVLFF. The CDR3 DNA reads TGTGCCAGCAGCTTAGTCAGGGGCACCGGGGTGCTGTTTTTT.

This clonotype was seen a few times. The CDR3 DNA is TGTGCCAGCAGCCAGACTAGCGGGATTACCTACGAGCAGTACTTC. Translation: CASSQTSGITYEQYF. The V call is TRBV7-2, the J call TRBJ2-7; 11 bases line up with TRBD2. The J segment lost 2 bases and the V segment lost 5 bases, leaving 5 bases of the junction unmatched. CDR3 length equals 15 residues. Germline V CDR1 and CDR2: SGHTA, FQGNSA. The full variable domain, with the rest looked up from reference TRBV7-2 and TRBJ2-7, is GAGVSQSPSNKVTEKGKDVELRCDPISGHTALYWYRQSLGQGLEFLIYFQGNSAPDKSGLPSDRFSAERTGGSVSTLTIQRTQQEDSAVYLCASSQTSGITYEQYFGPGTRLTVT.

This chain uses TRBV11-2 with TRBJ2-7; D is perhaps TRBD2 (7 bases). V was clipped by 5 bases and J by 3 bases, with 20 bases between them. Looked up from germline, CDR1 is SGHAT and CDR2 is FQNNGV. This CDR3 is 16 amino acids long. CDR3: CASSVRTGGGLYEQYF. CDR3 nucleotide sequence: TGTGCCAGCAGCGTCCGGACTGGCGGGGGCCTCTACGAGCAGTACTTC.

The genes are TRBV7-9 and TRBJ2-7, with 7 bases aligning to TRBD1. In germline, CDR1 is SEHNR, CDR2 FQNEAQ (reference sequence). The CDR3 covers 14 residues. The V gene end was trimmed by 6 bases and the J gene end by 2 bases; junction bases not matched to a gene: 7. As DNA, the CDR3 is TGTGCCAGCAGTCCCCCGGGACAGACCTACGAGCAGTACTTC. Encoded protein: CASSPPGQTYEQYF.

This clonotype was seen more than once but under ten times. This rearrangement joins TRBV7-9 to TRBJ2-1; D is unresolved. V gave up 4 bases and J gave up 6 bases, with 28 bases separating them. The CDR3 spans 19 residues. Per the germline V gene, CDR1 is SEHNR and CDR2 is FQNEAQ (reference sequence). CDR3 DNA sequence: TGTGCCAGCAGCTCAAGGGCCCGAGCTCCACACCCAGCACCCAATGAGCAGTTCTTC. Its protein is CASSSRARAPHPAPNEQFF. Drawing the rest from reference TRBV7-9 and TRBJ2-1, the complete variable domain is DTGVSQNPRHKITKRGQNVTFRCDPISEHNRLYWYRQTLGQGPEFLTYFQNEAQLEKSRLLSDRFSAERPKGSFSTLEIQRTEQGDSAMYLCASSSRARAPHPAPNEQFFGPGTRLTVL.

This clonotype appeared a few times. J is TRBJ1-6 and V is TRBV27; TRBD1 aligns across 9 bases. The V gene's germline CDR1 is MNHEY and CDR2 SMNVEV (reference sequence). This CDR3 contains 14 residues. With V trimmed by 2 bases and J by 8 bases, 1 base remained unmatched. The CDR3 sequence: CASSLNRGHSPLHF. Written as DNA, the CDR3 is TGTGCCAGCAGTTTAAACAGGGGGCATTCACCCCTCCACTTT.

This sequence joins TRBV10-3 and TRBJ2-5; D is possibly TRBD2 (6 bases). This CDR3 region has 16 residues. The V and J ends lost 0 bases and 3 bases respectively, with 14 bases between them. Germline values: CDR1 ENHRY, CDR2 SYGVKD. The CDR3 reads CAISESGGSKEETQYF. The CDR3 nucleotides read TGTGCCATCAGTGAGTCTGGGGGGTCCAAAGAAGAGACCCAGTACTTC.